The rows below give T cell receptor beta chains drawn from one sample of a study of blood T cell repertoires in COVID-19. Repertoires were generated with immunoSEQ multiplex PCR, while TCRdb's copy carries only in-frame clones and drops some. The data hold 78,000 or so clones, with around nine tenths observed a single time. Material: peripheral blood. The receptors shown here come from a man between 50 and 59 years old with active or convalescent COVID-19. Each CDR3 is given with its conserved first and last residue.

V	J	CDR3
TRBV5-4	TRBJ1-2	CASRGRDYGYTF
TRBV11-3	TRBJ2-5	CASSPGQGPQETQYF
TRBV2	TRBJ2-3	CASSGLAGTYWSQYF
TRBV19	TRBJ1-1	CASSASGTGRPGYTEAFF
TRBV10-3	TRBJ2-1	CAIMDRGDNEQFF
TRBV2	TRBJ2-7	CASRERGGPDYEQYF
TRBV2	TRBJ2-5	CASSELGLAGVETQYF
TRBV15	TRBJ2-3	CATSRDRGGGSDTQYF
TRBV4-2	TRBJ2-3	CASSQDLTLNTDTQYF
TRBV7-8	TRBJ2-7	CASSLDRGYEQYF
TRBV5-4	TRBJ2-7	CASSSTGQVGAEQYF
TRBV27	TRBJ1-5	CASSFQGAGNQPQHF
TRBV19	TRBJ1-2	CASSMREANYGYTF
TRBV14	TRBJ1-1	CASSQDGLLNTEAFF
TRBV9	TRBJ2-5	CASSVGSGRQETQYF
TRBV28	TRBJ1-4	CASSSGQEEKLFF
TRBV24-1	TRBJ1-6	CATSDGAHNNSPLHF
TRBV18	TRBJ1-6	CASSPGGSPLHF
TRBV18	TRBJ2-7	CASSPQDSPYEQYF
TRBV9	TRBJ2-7	CASSPLGQVVHEQYF
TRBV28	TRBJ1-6	CAIQPGGGSPLHF
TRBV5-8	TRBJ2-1	CASSLAFIRGLSYNEQFF
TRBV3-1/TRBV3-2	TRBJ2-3	CASSLSGPDTQYF
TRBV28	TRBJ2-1	CASSPRTSGNYEQFF
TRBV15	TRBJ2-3	CATSRDRRSDTQYF
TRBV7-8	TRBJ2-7	CASSVLSDSSYEQYF
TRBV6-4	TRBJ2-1	CASSDSRQVNNEQFF
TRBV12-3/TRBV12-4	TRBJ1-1	CASSSPAEAFF
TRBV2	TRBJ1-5	CASTLGAVGQPQHF
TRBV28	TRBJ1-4	CASNPGVTNEKLFF
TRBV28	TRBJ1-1	CASSPGTGRTEAFF
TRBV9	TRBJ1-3	CASSGPETAGNTIYF
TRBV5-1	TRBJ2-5	CASSLWGQSQETQYF
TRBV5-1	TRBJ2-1	CASSLAGGEYNEQFF
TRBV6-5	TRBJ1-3	CASSPDRLSGNTIYF
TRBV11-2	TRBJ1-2	CASSSTQTGGRYGYTF
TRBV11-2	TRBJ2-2	CASSPGQAGELFF
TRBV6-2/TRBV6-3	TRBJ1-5	CASSPTGQGPQPQHF
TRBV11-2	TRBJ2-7	CASSLDQGSQYF
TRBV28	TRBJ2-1	CASLLGGAYNEQFF
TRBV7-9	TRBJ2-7	CASSEQGAIFYEQYF
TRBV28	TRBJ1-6	CASRGQGQRNSPLHF
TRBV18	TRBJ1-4	CASSPDRTNEKLFF
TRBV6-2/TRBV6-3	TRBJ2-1	CASSYSRLAGRNYNEQFF
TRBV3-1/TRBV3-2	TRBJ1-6	CASSQVQNNSPLHF
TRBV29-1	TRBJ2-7	CSARSGGDEQYF